The clone carrying this T cell receptor (beta chain) was detected only once. Germline V gene lookup returns CDR1 SGHDT and CDR2 YYEEEE. This CDR3 is built from 14 residues. V was clipped by 4 bases and J by 9 bases; unmatched bases: 7. Under the authors' procedure: From reference gene primer amplification, estimates of nucleated cell counts were derived. Repertoires were generated with immunoSEQ multiplex PCR, while TCRdb's copy carries only in-frame clones and drops some. Clonal size and the V and J genes are those of that table, whereas D and trimming came from the DNA. Of about 230,000 clones in the sample, approximately 83% were seen once. The record originates from a study of blood T cell repertoires in COVID-19. Study summary: Sources were T cells, B-cell-depleted T cells, or PBMCs; the material itself was cDNA or gDNA.

J is TRBJ1-4 and V is TRBV5-6; 9 positions match TRBD1. The material sequenced was peripheral blood. The clonotype originates from a man aged 40-49 years with acute or convalescent COVID-19. The CDR3 DNA sequence: TGTGCCAGCAGCAGACCGGGACAGGGTCAAAAACTGTTTTTT. The encoded protein is CASSRPGQGQKLFF.